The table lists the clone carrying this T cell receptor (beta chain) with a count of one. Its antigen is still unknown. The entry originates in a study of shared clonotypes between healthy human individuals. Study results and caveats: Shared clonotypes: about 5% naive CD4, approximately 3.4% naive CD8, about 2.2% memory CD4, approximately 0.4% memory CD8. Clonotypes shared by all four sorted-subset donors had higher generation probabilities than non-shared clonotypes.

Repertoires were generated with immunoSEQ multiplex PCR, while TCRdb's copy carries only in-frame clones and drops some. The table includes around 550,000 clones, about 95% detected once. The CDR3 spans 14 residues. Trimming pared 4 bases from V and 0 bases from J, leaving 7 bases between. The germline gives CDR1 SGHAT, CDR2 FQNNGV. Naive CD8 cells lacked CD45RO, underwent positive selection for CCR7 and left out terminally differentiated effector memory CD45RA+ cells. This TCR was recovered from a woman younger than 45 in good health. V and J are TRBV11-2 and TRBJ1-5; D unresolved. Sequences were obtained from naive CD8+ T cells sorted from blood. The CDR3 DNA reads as TGTGCCAGCAGCTCCACACATAGCAATCAGCCCCAGCATTTT. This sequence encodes CASSSTHSNQPQHF.